One TCR beta chain is described in this entry. No antigen is known for it. No clone much larger than this one lies a single base away; base qualities are absent. The library was built by means of the immunoSEQ multiplex PCR assay. The authors' analysis ran thus. A clone was defined as neoantigen-specific if the clone expanded significantly to the relevant peptide but showed no significant expansion to any other peptide tested. TCRdb carries this immuneACCESS record with in-frame sequences only. Its versions omit some clonotypes, under half of them owing to an unresolved V gene in the studies checked, with the rest unexplained. The V and J calls and the clone size are those of that table, but D and trimming were determined from the DNA. In all, the sample holds 7,000 to 9,000 clones, and around 90% of those were seen once. Together, the top ten hold roughly 12% of the sample. The meaning of the sample's time point label: approximately 11-day in vitro stimulation with candidate neoantigen peptide 7. Mismatch repair deficiency was established in every enrolled patient by polymerase chain reaction or immunohistochemistry. TCR sequencing was performed for a few patients who responded to pembrolizumab therapy. About 7 ELISpot-reactive candidate neoantigen peptides were each used in an approximately 10-day in vitro stimulation before TCR sequencing. A control culture without peptide was run identically and served as baseline for clone fold-change calculations. The phase II trial prospectively tested pembrolizumab PD-1 blockade in advanced mismatch repair-deficient cancers regardless of tissue of origin.

This record belongs to a study of PD-1 blockade in mismatch repair-deficient tumors (dated by TCRdb to 2017 to 2019). The study in broad terms: The trial enrolled fewer than 90 consecutive patients with some twelve mismatch repair-deficient cancer types between late 2013 and 2016, all previously treated and progressing. Deep sequencing of TCR CDR3 regions was used to track tumor-associated T cell clones in peripheral blood of patients responding to PD-1 blockade.

Study-level results and caveats: Tumor-resident clones, often undetectable in blood before treatment, expanded rapidly after pembrolizumab and then contracted, generally before radiologic responses. Three of seven peptides elicited clonal expansion, yielding 142 unique blood TCRs, roughly 7 also found in tumor; all positive peptides derived from frameshift mutations.

The germline V gene (reference sequence) sets CDR1 to SEHNR and CDR2 to FQNEAQ. Reading from cysteine to phenylalanine, the CDR3 counts 15 amino acids. Only CDR3 DNA is held: 45 bases, read in frame from base 1. V ends up 2 bases short and J 1 base short, with an unmatched junction base count of 5. The TCR comes from an adult with mismatch repair-deficient cancer. In this chain, TRBV7-9 is recombined with TRBJ2-7; 7 bases in between match TRBD2. The material sequenced was cells cultured in vitro, taken from a patient treated with pembrolizumab. CDR3 reads: CASSLTLASSYEQYF. The DNA is as follows: TGTGCCAGCAGCTTAACACTAGCGTCTTCCTACGAGCAGTACTTC.